The 28 T cell receptor beta chains below all came from one sample that was sequenced in a study of brain T cells in children with intractable seizures (dated by TCRdb to about 2021). The library relied on the immunoSEQ multiplex PCR assay. Drawn from immuneACCESS, this table holds only the in-frame rearrangements with V and J called that TCRdb kept. Clones are partly lost; checked studies trace under half to an unresolved V gene and leave the rest unexplained. The sample includes approximately 77,000 clones, with 85% to 95% observed a single time. The ten largest clones take up under 2% of the sample. This specimen's time point label, interpreted: resected brain tissue, or blood drawn just prior to surgery. This specimen consisted of peripheral blood, obtained at surgery. These receptors were taken from a boy younger than two with tuberous sclerosis and intractable seizures.

The chain links TRBV27 to TRBJ1-4; the D is unclear. The CDR3 sequence is 15 residues long. CDR1 and CDR2 from the germline V gene are MNHEY and SMNVEV (reference sequence). V lost 2 bases, J lost 0 bases, and 7 bases lay in between. CDR3 protein: CASSLGATTNEKLFF. The CDR3 bases are TGTGCCAGCAGTTTAGGTGCTACAACTAATGAAAAACTGTTTTTT.

V usage is TRBV20-1 and J usage is TRBJ2-1, with D hard to call. CDR1 DFQATT and CDR2 SNEGSKA come from the germline V gene (reference sequence). The CDR3 contains 11 residues. V lost 7 bases and J 6 bases, leaving 10 bases between the germline ends. CDR3 in amino acids: CSGDLGNEQFF. In DNA form, the CDR3 reads TGCAGTGGGGATCTAGGCAATGAGCAGTTCTTC.

The CDR3 spells CASSNAPMGTTEAFF. Here the CDR3 DNA reads TGTGCCAGCAGCAACGCGCCCATGGGGACCACTGAAGCTTTCTTT. V usage is TRBV27 and J usage is TRBJ1-1; weak D call: TRBD1 (5 bases). There are 15 residues in the CDR3. Germline V lookup: CDR1 MNHEY, CDR2 SMNVEV (reference sequence). Trimming removed 6 bases from V and 4 bases from J, with 18 bases in between.

CDR3 sequence: CASSLEGQGRSGNTIYF. The CDR3 coding sequence is TGTGCCAGCAGTTTGGAGGGACAGGGGAGGAGTGGAAACACCATATATTTT. The rearrangement uses TRBV28 and TRBJ1-3; 10 bases agree with TRBD1. The CDR3 is made up of 17 amino acids. Germline lookup yields CDR1 MDHEN and CDR2 SYDVKM. The junction had 8 bases not matched to a gene; V was cut back by 3 bases and J by 3 bases.

This chain connects TRBV15 to TRBJ2-7; D is undetermined. The V gene's germline CDR1 is LNHNV and CDR2 YYDKDF (reference sequence). Trimming took off 0 bases at V and 2 bases at J, with 17 bases between the two ends. The CDR3 contains 17 residues. The CDR3 reads CATSRDRRSARPYEQYF. The CDR3 coding sequence is TGTGCCACCAGCAGAGATAGGCGGTCGGCTAGGCCCTACGAGCAGTACTTC.

This clone was counted only a few times. V and J are TRBV9 and TRBJ2-3, with 9 bases matching TRBD1. The CDR3 contains 15 residues. Germline V CDR1 and CDR2: SGDLS, YYNGEE. V shed 0 bases, J shed 1 base, and the junction held 0 bases outside the gene matches. This CDR3 reads CASSVGTGGTDTQYF. In nucleotides, the CDR3 is TGTGCCAGCAGCGTAGGGACAGGGGGCACAGATACGCAGTATTTT.

The chain joins TRBV7-2 to TRBJ1-2, with D perhaps TRBD1 (5 bases). The CDR3 runs to 13 residues. V dropped 2 bases and J dropped 5 bases, with 9 bases sitting between them. Germline V gene sequence: CDR1 SGHTA, CDR2 FQGNSA. The CDR3 sequence is CASSLSQGYGYTF. In DNA form, the CDR3 reads TGTGCCAGCAGCTTATCCCAGGGATATGGCTACACCTTC.

This clone was observed once. The rearrangement uses TRBV4-2 and TRBJ1-2; a weak D match, TRBD1 (5 bases). CDR1 and CDR2 (germline): LGHNA, YNFKEQ. V was cut by 4 bases and J by 0 bases, with 9 bases left in between. This CDR3 spans 14 amino acids. Written as DNA, the CDR3 is TGTGCCAGCAGCCTGGCAGGGACTAACTATGGCTACACCTTC. It translates to CASSLAGTNYGYTF.

This sequence joins TRBV10-3 and TRBJ2-2; possible D gene TRBD2, 5 bases. Trimming left V 2 bases short and J 0 bases short, with 10 bases between. The CDR3 length is 16 residues. Germline CDR1 is ENHRY and CDR2 is SYGVKD. CDR3 protein: CAISEHSGANTGELFF. CDR3 coding DNA: TGTGCCATCAGTGAGCACAGCGGCGCGAACACCGGGGAGCTGTTTTTT.

This clone was found once. This rearrangement joins TRBV28 to TRBJ1-6; 8 bases are shared with TRBD1. This CDR3 region has 19 residues. The V gene end was trimmed by 5 bases and the J gene end by 0 bases; junction bases not matched to a gene: 12. CDR1 and CDR2 (germline): MDHEN, SYDVKM. Written as DNA, the CDR3 is TGTGCCAGCAGTCATCACGGACAGGGTCGGAACTCCTATAATTCACCCCTCCACTTT. Protein: CASSHHGQGRNSYNSPLHF.

The CDR3, as DNA: TGTGCCAGCAGCGCCCAGGATGGCTACACCTTC. Translating it yields CASSAQDGYTF. The chain couples TRBV5-4 to TRBJ1-2; no clear D. CDR3 length: 11 amino acids. V lost 4 bases, J lost 6 bases, and 7 bases lay in between. Germline CDR1 and CDR2: SGHNT and YYREEE (reference sequence).

This sequence joins TRBV6-4 and TRBJ2-3; the D is unclear. The V end was cut by 3 bases, the J end by 2 bases, with 6 bases between. Germline V gene sequence: CDR1 MRHNA, CDR2 SNTAGT. The CDR3 is made up of 13 amino acids. In nucleotides, the CDR3 is TGTGCCAGCAGTGAACAGCTCACAGATACGCAGTATTTT. It is translated as CASSEQLTDTQYF.

This sequence joins TRBV18 and TRBJ2-7; D may be TRBD2 (5 bases). Germline-derived CDR1 and CDR2 are KGHSH and LQKENI. The V end lost 2 bases, the J end lost 4 bases, and 12 bases lay between the germline ends. The CDR3 is 14 amino acids. The DNA for the CDR3 is TGTGCCAGCTCACCAGGGCAATCGGGGTACGAGCAGTACTTC. This gives the protein CASSPGQSGYEQYF.

This sequence joins TRBV5-1 and TRBJ2-2; D unclear. The CDR3 is made up of 15 amino acids. V was cut by 0 bases and J by 1 base, with 7 bases left in between. The V gene's germline CDR1 is SGHRS and CDR2 YFSETQ. Here the CDR3 reads CASSLGPVNTGELFF. As DNA, the CDR3 is TGCGCCAGCAGCTTGGGTCCGGTGAACACCGGGGAGCTGTTTTTT.

The gene calls are TRBV6-5 and TRBJ1-2, with 8 bases aligning to TRBD1. This CDR3 region has 13 residues. Germline loops: CDR1 MNHEY, CDR2 SVGAGI. The trim removed 5 bases at V and 7 bases at J, leaving 6 bases unmatched. The CDR3 nucleotides read TGTGCCAGCAGTCCCGGACAGGGATCTGGCTACACCTTC. Translated: CASSPGQGSGYTF.

V and J are TRBV13 and TRBJ2-7, with D possibly TRBD2 on 6 matching bases. This CDR3 comprises 11 residues. Germline lookup yields CDR1 PRHDT and CDR2 FYEKMQ (reference sequence). V lost 1 base and J 9 bases, leaving 7 bases between the germline ends. CDR3 nucleotide sequence: TGTGCCAGCAGCTTAGACGGGGGGCAGTACTTC. Translation gives CASSLDGGQYF. The whole variable domain, remainder taken from reference TRBV13 and TRBJ2-7, is AAGVIQSPRHLIKEKRETATLKCYPIPRHDTVYWYQQGPGQDPQFLISFYEKMQSDKGSIPDRFSAQQFSDYHSELNMSSLELGDSALYFCASSLDGGQYFGPGTRLTVT.

The chain has TRBV6-5 and TRBJ1-2; D ambiguous. Per germline, CDR1 MNHEY and CDR2 SVGAGI. V was cut by 7 bases and J by 4 bases, with 16 bases left in between. The CDR3 is 14 residues long. The CDR3 here is CASIGIGDSYGYTF. CDR3 DNA: TGTGCCAGCATAGGGATTGGGGATTCCTATGGCTACACCTTC.

This CDR3 reads CASSQGGLAGGHFIQYF. CDR3 nucleotides: TGCGCCAGCAGCCAAGGGGGACTAGCGGGGGGCCACTTCATTCAGTACTTC. V usage is TRBV4-1 and J usage is TRBJ2-4; 15 positions agree with TRBD2. From germline, CDR1 is MGHRA and CDR2 YSYEKL. V trimming: 1 base; J trimming: 9 bases; junction bases outside the gene matches: 7. The CDR3 is 17 residues long.

The chain recombines TRBV19 with TRBJ2-7; TRBD2 is a possible D gene (6 bases). Germline V gene sequence: CDR1 LNHDA, CDR2 SQIVND (reference sequence). Trimming shortened V by 9 bases and J by 0 bases, and 12 bases separated the two germline ends. CDR3 size: 13 residues. The CDR3 loop is CASAVTSSYEQYF. Written as DNA, the CDR3 is TGTGCCAGCGCCGTGACTAGCTCCTACGAGCAGTACTTC. Combining the CDR3 with reference TRBV19 and TRBJ2-7 gives the whole variable domain DGGITQSPKYLFRKEGQNVTLSCEQNLNHDAMYWYRQDPGQGLRLIYYSQIVNDFQKGDIAEGYSVSREKKESFPLTVTSAQKNPTAFYLCASAVTSSYEQYFGPGTRLTVT.

The chain recombines TRBV3-1 (or the pseudogene TRBV3-2) with TRBJ1-2, with TRBD1 matching over 7 bases. Germline-derived CDR1 and CDR2 are LGHDT and YNNKEL (reference sequence). This CDR3 contains 14 residues. Germline trimming cut 3 bases from V and 4 bases from J; bases unmatched to any gene: 5. The CDR3 DNA is TGTGCCAGCAGCCAGATTCAGGGGGGCTATGGCTACACCTTC. Its protein is CASSQIQGGYGYTF.

DNA for the CDR3: TGTGCCAGCAGCCGCACAACCCTTTCGGAGCAGTACTTC. The encoded protein is CASSRTTLSEQYF. This chain links TRBV11-3 with TRBJ2-7; no reliable D call. V shed 5 bases and J shed 7 bases, with 15 bases lying between them. The germline V gene has CDR1 SGHNT and CDR2 YENEEA. The CDR3 length is 13 residues.

The gene calls are TRBV7-2 and TRBJ1-2, with 8 bases identical to TRBD1. Germline loops: CDR1 SGHTA, CDR2 FQGNSA. J lost 7 bases, V lost 5 bases, and 12 bases had no gene match. The CDR3 sequence is 15 residues long. The CDR3 DNA sequence: TGTGCCAGCAGCCCACGGGGGACAGGCCCGGGTGGCTACACCTTC. Translation gives CASSPRGTGPGGYTF.

The chain has TRBV2 and TRBJ1-6; 7 nucleotides align to TRBD1. The V segment lost 7 bases and the J segment 2 bases; nucleotides outside the gene matches: 14. Germline V gives CDR1 SNHLY, CDR2 FYNNEI. There are 18 residues in the CDR3. The CDR3 reads CASIRTGDLVAYNSPLHF. CDR3 sequence (DNA): TGTGCCAGCATAAGGACAGGTGACTTGGTGGCCTATAATTCACCCCTCCACTTT.

This chain links TRBV5-8 with TRBJ2-1; 8 bases line up with TRBD1. Per the germline V gene, CDR1 is SGHTS and CDR2 is YDEGEE. The CDR3 spans 17 residues. Trimming took 0 bases from V and 0 from J; bases not matched to a gene: 5. As DNA, the CDR3 is TGTGCCAGCAGCTTGGGCGGACAGGGCTTCTCCTACAATGAGCAGTTCTTC. Amino acids: CASSLGGQGFSYNEQFF.

The chain combines TRBV12-3 or TRBV12-4 with TRBJ1-4; no clear D gene. V was cut by 3 bases and J by 5 bases, with 7 bases left in between. The CDR3 has 13 residues. The CDR3 sequence is CASSFNMNEKLFF. The CDR3 DNA reads as TGTGCCAGCAGTTTTAATATGAATGAAAAACTGTTTTTT.

Comment on this clone: The sample has other DNA sequences that encode this CDR3 too. The chain has TRBV4-1 and TRBJ2-5; D is perhaps TRBD2 (6 bases). The CDR3 consists of 14 residues. Germline loops: CDR1 MGHRA, CDR2 YSYEKL. The germline V and J ends were trimmed by 1 base and 3 bases, with 9 bases remaining between them. DNA of the CDR3: TGCGCCAGCAGCCAAGGTCGGGGGAAAGAGACCCAGTACTTC. Protein product: CASSQGRGKETQYF.

V is TRBV5-1 and J is TRBJ2-7; D is perhaps TRBD1 (6 bases). This CDR3 has 13 residues. Trimming stripped 4 bases from V and 3 bases from J, with 11 bases between. Per germline, CDR1 SGHRS and CDR2 YFSETQ. The CDR3 DNA reads as TGCGCCAGCAGCGGTACAGGGAACTACGAGCAGTACTTC. It translates to CASSGTGNYEQYF. Combining the CDR3 with reference TRBV5-1 and TRBJ2-7 gives the whole variable domain KAGVTQTPRYLIKTRGQQVTLSCSPISGHRSVSWYQQTPGQGLQFLFEYFSETQRNKGNFPGRFSGRQFSNSRSEMNVSTLELGDSALYLCASSGTGNYEQYFGPGTRLTVT.

The chain links TRBV6-1 to TRBJ1-3; the D gene is possibly TRBD1 (5 bases). The CDR3 totals 17 residues. The V end lost 2 bases, the J end lost 4 bases, and 18 bases lay between the germline ends. Germline lookup yields CDR1 MNHNS and CDR2 SASEGT. CDR3 sequence: CASSESGAGLVGNTIYF. CDR3 DNA sequence: TGTGCCAGCAGTGAAAGCGGTGCAGGGCTTGTCGGAAACACCATATATTTT.